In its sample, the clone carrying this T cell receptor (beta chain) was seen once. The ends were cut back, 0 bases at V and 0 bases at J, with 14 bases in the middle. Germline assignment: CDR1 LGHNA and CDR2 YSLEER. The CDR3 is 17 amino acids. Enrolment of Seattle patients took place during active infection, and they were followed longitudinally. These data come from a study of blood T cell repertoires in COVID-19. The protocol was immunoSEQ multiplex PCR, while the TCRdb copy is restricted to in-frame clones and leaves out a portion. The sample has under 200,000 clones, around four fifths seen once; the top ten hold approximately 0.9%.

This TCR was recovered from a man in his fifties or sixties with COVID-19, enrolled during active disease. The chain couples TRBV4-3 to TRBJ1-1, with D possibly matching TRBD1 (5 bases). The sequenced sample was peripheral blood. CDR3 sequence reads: CASSQDLWGGVNTEAFF. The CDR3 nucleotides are TGCGCCAGCAGCCAAGATCTATGGGGGGGGGTGAACACTGAAGCTTTCTTT.